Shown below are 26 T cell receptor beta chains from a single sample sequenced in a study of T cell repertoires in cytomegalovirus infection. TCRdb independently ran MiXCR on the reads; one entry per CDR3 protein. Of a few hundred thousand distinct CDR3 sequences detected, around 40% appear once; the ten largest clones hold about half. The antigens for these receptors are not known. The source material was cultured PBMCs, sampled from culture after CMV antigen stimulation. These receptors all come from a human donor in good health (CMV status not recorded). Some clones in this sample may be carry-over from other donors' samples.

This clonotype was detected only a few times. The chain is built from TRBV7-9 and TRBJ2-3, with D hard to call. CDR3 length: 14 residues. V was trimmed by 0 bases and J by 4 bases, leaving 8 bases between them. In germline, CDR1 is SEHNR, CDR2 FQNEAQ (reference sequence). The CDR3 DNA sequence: TGTGCCAGCAGCTTAGCGTACGGTTCAGATACGCAGTATTTT. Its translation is CASSLAYGSDTQYF.

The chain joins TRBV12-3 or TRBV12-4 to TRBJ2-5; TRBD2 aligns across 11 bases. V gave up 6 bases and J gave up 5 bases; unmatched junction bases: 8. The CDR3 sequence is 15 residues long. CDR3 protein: CASSSSSGGTETQYF. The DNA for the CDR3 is TGTGCCAGCAGCTCTTCTAGCGGGGGGACTGAGACCCAGTACTTC.

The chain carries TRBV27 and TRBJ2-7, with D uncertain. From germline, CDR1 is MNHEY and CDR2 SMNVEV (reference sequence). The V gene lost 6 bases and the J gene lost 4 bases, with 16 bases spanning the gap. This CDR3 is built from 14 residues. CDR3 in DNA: TGTGCCAGCAGAATGGGCCTACGGTCGTACGAGCAGTACTTC. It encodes CASRMGLRSYEQYF.

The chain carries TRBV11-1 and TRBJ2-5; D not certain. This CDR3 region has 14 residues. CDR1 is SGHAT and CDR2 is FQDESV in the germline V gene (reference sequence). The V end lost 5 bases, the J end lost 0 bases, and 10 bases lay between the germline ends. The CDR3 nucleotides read TGTGCCAGCAGCCGGACGCCATACCAAGAGACCCAGTACTTC. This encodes CASSRTPYQETQYF.

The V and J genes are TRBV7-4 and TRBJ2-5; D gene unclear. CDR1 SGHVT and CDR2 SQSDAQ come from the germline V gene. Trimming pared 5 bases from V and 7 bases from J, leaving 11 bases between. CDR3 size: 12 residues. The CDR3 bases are TGTGCCAGCAGCCCATTCACGGGGACCCAGTACTTC. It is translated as CASSPFTGTQYF. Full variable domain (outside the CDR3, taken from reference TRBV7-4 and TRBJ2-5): GAGVSQSPRYKVAKRGRDVALRCDSISGHVTLYWYRQTLGQGSEVLTYSQSDAQRDKSGRPSGRFSAERPERSVSTLKIQRTEQGDSAVYLCASSPFTGTQYFGPGTRLLVL.

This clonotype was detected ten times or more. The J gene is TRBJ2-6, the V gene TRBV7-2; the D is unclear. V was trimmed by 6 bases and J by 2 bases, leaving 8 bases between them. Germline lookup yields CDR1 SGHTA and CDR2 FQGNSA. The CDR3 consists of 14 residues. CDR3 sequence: CASRTTAGANVLTF. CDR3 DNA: TGTGCCAGCAGAACCACCGCTGGGGCCAACGTCCTGACTTTC.

CDR3 sequence: CASSYATRTGELFF. CDR3 DNA: TGTGCCAGCAGTTACGCAACTAGGACCGGGGAGCTGTTTTTT. The rearrangement links TRBV6-2 or TRBV6-3 to TRBJ2-2; perhaps TRBD2 as D (5 bases). Between the trimmed V and J ends, which lost 2 bases and 5 bases, there was a span of 9 bases. The CDR3 runs 14 residues. The germline gives CDR1 MNHEY, CDR2 SVGEGT.

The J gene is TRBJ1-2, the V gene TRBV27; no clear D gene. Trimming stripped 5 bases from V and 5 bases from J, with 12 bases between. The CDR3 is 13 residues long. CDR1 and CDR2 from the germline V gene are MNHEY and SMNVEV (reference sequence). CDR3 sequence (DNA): TGTGCCAGCAGTCCCCGGGTGGCTTATGGCTACACCTTC. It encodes CASSPRVAYGYTF.

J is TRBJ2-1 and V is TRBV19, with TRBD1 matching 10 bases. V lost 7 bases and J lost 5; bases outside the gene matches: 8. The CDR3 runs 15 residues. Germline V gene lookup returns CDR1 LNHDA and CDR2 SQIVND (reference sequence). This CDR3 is CASTSRTGGDNEQFF. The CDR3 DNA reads TGTGCCAGTACATCACGGACAGGGGGGGACAATGAGCAGTTCTTC.

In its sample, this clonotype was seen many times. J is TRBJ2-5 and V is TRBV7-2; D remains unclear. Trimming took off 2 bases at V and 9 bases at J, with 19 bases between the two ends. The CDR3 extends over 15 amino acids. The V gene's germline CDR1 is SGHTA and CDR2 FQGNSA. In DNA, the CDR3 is TGTGCCAGCAGCTTACCTACGGGTAGGAGTGCGGCCCAGTACTTC. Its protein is CASSLPTGRSAAQYF. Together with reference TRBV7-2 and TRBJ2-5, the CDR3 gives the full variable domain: GAGVSQSPSNKVTEKGKDVELRCDPISGHTALYWYRQSLGQGLEFLIYFQGNSAPDKSGLPSDRFSAERTGGSVSTLTIQRTQQEDSAVYLCASSLPTGRSAAQYFGPGTRLLVL.

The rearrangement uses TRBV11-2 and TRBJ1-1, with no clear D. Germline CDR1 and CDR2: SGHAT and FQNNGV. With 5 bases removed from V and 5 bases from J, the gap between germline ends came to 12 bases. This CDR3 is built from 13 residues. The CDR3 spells CASSQTGRTEAFF. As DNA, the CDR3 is TGTGCCAGCAGCCAGACGGGGAGGACTGAAGCTTTCTTT. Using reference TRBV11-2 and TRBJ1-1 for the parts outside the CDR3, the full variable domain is EAGVAQSPRYKIIEKRQSVAFWCNPISGHATLYWYQQILGQGPKLLIQFQNNGVVDDSQLPKDRFSAERLKGVDSTLKIQPAKLEDSAVYLCASSQTGRTEAFFGQGTRLTVV.

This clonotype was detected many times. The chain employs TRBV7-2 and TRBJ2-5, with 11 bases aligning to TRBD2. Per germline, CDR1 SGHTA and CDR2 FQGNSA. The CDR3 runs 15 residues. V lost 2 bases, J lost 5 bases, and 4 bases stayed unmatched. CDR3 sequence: CASSLRLAGMETQYF. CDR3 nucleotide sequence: TGTGCCAGCAGCTTAAGACTAGCGGGGATGGAGACCCAGTACTTC.

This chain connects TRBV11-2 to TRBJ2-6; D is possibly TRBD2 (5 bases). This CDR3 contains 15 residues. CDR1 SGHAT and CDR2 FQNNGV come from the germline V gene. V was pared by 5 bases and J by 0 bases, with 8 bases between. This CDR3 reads CASSARDSGANVLTF. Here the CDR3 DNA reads TGTGCCAGCAGCGCCCGGGACTCTGGGGCCAACGTCCTGACTTTC.

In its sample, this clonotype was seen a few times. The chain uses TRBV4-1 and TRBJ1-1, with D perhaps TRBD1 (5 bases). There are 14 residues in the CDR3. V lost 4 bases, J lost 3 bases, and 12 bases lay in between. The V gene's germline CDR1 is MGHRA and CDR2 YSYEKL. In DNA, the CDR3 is TGCGCCAGCAGCCGGGGGGAGGTTCACACTGAAGCTTTCTTT. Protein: CASSRGEVHTEAFF.

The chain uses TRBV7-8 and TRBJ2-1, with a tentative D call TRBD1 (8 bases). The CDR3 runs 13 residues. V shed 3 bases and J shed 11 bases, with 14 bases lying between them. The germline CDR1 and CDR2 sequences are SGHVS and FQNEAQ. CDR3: CASSFWTGTKQFF. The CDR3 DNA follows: TGTGCCAGCAGCTTTTGGACAGGGACTAAGCAGTTCTTC.

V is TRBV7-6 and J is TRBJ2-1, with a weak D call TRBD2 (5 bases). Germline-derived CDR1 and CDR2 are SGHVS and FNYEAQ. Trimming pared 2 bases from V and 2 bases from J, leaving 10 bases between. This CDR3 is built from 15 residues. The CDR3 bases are TGTGCCAGCAGCTTATCGCCGGGGACCTACAATGAGCAGTTCTTC. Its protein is CASSLSPGTYNEQFF.

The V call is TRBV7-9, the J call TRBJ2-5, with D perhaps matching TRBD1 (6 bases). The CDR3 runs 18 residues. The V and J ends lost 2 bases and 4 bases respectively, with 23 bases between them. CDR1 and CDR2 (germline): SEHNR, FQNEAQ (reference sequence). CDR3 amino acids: CASSLFLGQHVGRETQYF. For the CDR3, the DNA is TGTGCCAGCAGCTTATTCCTTGGACAGCACGTAGGGAGAGAGACCCAGTACTTC.

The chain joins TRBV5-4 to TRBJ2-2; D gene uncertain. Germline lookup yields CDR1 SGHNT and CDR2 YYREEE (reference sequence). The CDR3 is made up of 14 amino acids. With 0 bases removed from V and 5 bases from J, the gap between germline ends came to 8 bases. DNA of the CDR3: TGTGCCAGCAGCTTGGCCCTCCCTACCGGGGAGCTGTTTTTT. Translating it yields CASSLALPTGELFF.

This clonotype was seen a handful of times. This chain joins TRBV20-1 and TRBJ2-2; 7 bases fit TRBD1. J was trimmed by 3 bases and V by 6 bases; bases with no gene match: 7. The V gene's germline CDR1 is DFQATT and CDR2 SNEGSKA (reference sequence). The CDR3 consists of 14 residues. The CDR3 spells CSASGTVDTGELFF. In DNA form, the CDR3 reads TGCAGTGCCTCAGGGACAGTCGACACCGGGGAGCTGTTTTTT.

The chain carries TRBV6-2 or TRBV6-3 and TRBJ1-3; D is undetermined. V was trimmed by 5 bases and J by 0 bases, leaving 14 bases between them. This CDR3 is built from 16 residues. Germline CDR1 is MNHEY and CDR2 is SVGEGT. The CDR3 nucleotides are TGTGCCAGCAGTCCCGGACGGCGAAACTCTGGAAACACCATATATTTT. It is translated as CASSPGRRNSGNTIYF.

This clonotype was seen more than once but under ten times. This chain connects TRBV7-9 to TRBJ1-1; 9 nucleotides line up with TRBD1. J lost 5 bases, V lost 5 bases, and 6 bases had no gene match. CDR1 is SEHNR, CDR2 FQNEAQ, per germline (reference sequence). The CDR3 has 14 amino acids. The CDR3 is CASSLLQGATEAFF. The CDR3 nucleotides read TGTGCCAGCAGCCTATTACAGGGGGCGACTGAAGCTTTCTTT.

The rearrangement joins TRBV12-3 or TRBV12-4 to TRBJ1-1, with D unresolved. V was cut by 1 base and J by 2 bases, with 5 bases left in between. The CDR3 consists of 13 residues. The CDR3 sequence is CASSLEFNTEAFF. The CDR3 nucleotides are TGTGCCAGCAGTTTAGAGTTTAACACTGAAGCTTTCTTT.

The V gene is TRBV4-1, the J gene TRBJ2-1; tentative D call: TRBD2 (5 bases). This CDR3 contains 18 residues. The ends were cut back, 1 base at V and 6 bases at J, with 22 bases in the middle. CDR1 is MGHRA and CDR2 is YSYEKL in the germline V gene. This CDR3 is CASSQVSLGASPLNEQFF. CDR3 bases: TGCGCCAGCAGCCAAGTTTCTCTCGGCGCTAGCCCCCTCAATGAGCAGTTCTTC.

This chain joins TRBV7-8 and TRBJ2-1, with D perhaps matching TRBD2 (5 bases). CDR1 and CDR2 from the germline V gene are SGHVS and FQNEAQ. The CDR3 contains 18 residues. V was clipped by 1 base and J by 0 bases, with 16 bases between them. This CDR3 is CASSLGSWELSSYNEQFF. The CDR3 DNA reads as TGTGCCAGCAGCTTAGGGTCCTGGGAGCTTTCCTCCTACAATGAGCAGTTCTTC.

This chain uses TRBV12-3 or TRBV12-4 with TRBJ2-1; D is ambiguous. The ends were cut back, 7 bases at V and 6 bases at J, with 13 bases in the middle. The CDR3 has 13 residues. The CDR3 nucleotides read TGTGCCAGCAATATCGGCCTCCTCAATGAGCAGTTCTTC. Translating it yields CASNIGLLNEQFF.

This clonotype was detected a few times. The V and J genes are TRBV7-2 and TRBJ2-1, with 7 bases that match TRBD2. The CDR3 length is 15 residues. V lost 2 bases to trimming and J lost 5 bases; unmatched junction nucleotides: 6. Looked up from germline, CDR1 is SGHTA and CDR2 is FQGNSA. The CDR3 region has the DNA TGTGCCAGCAGCTTATTCGGCGGGAGTGACAATGAGCAGTTCTTC. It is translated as CASSLFGGSDNEQFF.